The sequence of this T cell receptor beta chain was determined in a study of graft-versus-host responses after intestinal transplantation (dated by TCRdb to the early 2020s). Background on the whole study: Multivisceral, liver-intestinal, or isolated intestinal transplants were received by the recipients. A peak of at least 4% donor T cells among recipient peripheral blood mononuclear cells was the definition used for donor T cell macrochimerism. After intestinal transplantation, graft-versus-host and host-versus-graft alloreactive T cell clones in the graft, circulation and bone marrow were tracked using bulk TCR-beta CDR3 sequencing. Samples from a few later patients were sequenced in-house on an Illumina MiSeq with MiXCR processing rather than by the commercial service. All recipients received anti-thymocyte globulin induction followed by maintenance tacrolimus and steroids for around three years. The cohort enrolled some 25 intestinal transplant recipients including one retransplant, and a few patients lacking pretransplant specimens were excluded. To identify alloreactive clones, pre-transplant mixed lymphocyte reaction products were sequenced and then compared with unstimulated pre-transplant donor and recipient T cells. General findings and caveats noted by the study authors: The relatively low number and heterogeneity of intestinal transplant patients limited the conclusions. GvH clones were detected in recipient bone marrow, and some of these GvH clones were observed earlier in ileal mucosa or blood, consistent with an intestinal mucosal origin. High GvH to HvG T cell clonal ratios were observed in the allografts of patients with donor T cell macrochimerism. Peak levels of circulating GvH clones were associated with declines in HvG clones early after transplant.

A remark on this clone: No antigen is known for it. There are no base qualities to consult, and no much larger clone falls within one base.

The germline V gene (reference sequence) specifies MNHEY as CDR1 and SMNVEV as CDR2. V drops 11 bases and J drops 3 bases, leaving 12 bases in between. Spanning cysteine to phenylalanine, the CDR3 consists of 12 amino acids. Only the CDR3 DNA is retained, 36 bases long and in frame from the first base. Libraries were constructed by the immunoSEQ multiplex PCR assay. For most patients, genomic DNA was isolated using the Qiagen DNeasy Blood and Tissue Kit and was shipped frozen to Adaptive Biotechnologies for TCR sequencing. For most patients, genomic DNA was subjected to high-throughput TCR-beta CDR3 sequencing by Adaptive Biotechnologies. In the source study's methods: Adaptive's ImmunoSEQ software supplied the TCR sequencing data for roughly 17 patients, while MiXCR and VDJtools were used to process a few other patients. To correct CD4 versus CD8 sorting errors, any sequence found in both subsets at a frequency ratio below 5:1 was removed. CDR3 nucleotide sequences shared by donor and recipient were removed because the origin of these sequences could not be assigned. To be classed as alloreactive, a clone needed at least 2-fold expansion over unstimulated cells and a minimum CFSE-low frequency of 0.002% (template counts) or 0.001% (read counts). Mappable clones were those detected in sequenced pre-transplant spleen, lymph node, or MLR CFSE-low populations of the donor or recipient. The cumulative frequency of alloreactive clones was calculated as a percentage of all sequences, weighted by copy number. TCRdb stores this immuneACCESS table with in-frame sequences only. Part of the clones is absent; in the studies checked, under half of the shortfall reflects unresolved V genes, and no reason is known for the rest. V and J calls and clone size follow that table, whereas D and trimming were derived from the DNA. Here the sample has 70,000 or so clones; over 75% occur a single time. The top ten clonotypes cover 0.39% of the sample.

According to the study, the label for this sample's time point signals: cells obtained before transplantation from donor or recipient. CD3+CD4+ and CD3+CD8+ populations were FACS-sorted from unstimulated pre-transplant donor and recipient cells taken from spleen or lymph nodes. The source was unstimulated CD4+ T cells sorted from spleen or lymph node cells, collected before transplant. This receptor chain uses TRBV27 and TRBJ2-3, with a tentative D gene TRBD2 over 6 matching bases. The receptor's source is a human donor who was the organ donor for an intestinal transplant. The sequenced DNA is TGTGCCCGCCCGGCGGGGACAGATACGCAGTATTTT. Its translation is CARPAGTDTQYF.